This T cell receptor beta chain was sequenced in a study of cytomegalovirus exposure and HLA in healthy donors. The study, taken as a whole, reports: That first-cohort TCR clusters tended to co-occur in the 95 to 150 validation repertoires was found in a later analysis. A list of approximately 150 TCR beta chains associated with cytomegalovirus was given.

A note on this clone: What it recognizes is unknown.

Here immunoSEQ multiplex PCR was the method, and the copy in TCRdb shows in-frame clones only, minus some. The sample consists of roughly 150,000 clones, around 90% of them appearing once. The TCR was taken from a young man in good health and CMV-seronegative. Sequences were obtained from PBMCs.

The CDR3 sequence is CVCSASRADTQYF. In nucleotides, the CDR3 is TGTGTTTGTAGCGCCAGTCGGGCAGATACGCAGTATTTT. V gene TRBV5-6 combines with J gene TRBJ2-3; possibly TRBD2 for D (5 bases). Germline V CDR1 and CDR2: SGHDT, YYEEEE. The CDR3 extends over 13 amino acids.